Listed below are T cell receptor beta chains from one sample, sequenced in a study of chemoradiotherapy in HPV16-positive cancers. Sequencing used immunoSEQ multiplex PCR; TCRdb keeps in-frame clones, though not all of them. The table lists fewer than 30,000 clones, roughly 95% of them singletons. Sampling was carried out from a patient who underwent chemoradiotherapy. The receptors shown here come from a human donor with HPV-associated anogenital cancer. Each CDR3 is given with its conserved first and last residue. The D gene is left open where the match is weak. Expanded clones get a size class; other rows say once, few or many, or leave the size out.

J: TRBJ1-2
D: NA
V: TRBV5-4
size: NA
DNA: TGTGCCAGCAGCTTGGAGGAGAGGGGAGGGTATAAGGGCTACACCTTC
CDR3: CASSLEERGGYKGYTF

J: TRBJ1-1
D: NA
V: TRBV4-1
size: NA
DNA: TGCGCCAGCAGCCAAGTGTCCCTGAACACTGAAGCTTTCTTT
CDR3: CASSQVSLNTEAFF

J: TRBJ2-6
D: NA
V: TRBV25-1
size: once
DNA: TGTGCCAGCAGTGACTATTACTCCTCTGGGGCCAACGTCCTGACTTTC
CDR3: CASSDYYSSGANVLTF

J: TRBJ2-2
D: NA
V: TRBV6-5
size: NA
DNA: TGTGCCAGCAGTTCACTTGGCACCGGGGAGCTGTTTTTT
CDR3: CASSSLGTGELFF

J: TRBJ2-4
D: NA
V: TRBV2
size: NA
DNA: TGTGCCAGCAACCCCAACACGAATCAAAACATTCAGTACTTC
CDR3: CASNPNTNQNIQYF

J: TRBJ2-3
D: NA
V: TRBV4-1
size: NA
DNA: TGCGCCAGCAGCCCGGAGAGATCGGTGAAGGATACGCAGTATTTT
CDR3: CASSPERSVKDTQYF

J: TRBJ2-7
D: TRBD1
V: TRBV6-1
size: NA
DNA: TGTGCCAGCAGAGTCGGACAGGGGGCCTCCTACGAGCAGTACTTC
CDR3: CASRVGQGASYEQYF

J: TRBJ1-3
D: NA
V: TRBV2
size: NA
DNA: TGTGCCAGCAGTGAATTCAGGATCTCTGGAAACACCATATATTTT
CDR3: CASSEFRISGNTIYF

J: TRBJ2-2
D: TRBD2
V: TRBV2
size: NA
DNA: TGTGCCAGCAGTGTTCAGACTAGCGGGGGCCCGATGAACACCGGGGAGCTGTTTTTT
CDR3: CASSVQTSGGPMNTGELFF

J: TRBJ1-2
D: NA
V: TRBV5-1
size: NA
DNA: TGCGCCAGCAGTAGTATGCCCTCTAACTATGGCTACACCTTC
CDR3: CASSSMPSNYGYTF

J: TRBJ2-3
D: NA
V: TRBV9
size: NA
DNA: TGTGCCAGCAGCACCCAGACAGGAAGCACAGATACGCAGTATTTT
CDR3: CASSTQTGSTDTQYF

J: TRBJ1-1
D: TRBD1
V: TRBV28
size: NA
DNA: TGTGCCAGCAGACCGGGACAGGCGAACACTGAAGCTTTCTTT
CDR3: CASRPGQANTEAFF

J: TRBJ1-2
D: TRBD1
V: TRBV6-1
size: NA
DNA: TGTGCCAGCAGTTCCGGGACAGAAGGATATGGCTACACCTTC
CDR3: CASSSGTEGYGYTF

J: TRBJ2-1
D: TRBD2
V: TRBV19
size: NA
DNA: TGTGCCAGTTCTCCGCTAGCGGGAGGGCCCAATGAGCAGTTCTTC
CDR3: CASSPLAGGPNEQFF

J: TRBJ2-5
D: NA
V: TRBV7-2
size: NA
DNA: TGTGCCAGCAGCTCCCAAGAGACCCAGTACTTC
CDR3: CASSSQETQYF

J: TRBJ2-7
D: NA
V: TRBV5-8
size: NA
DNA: TGTGCCAGCAGCTTTAACGATATCTACGAGCAGTACTTC
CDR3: CASSFNDIYEQYF

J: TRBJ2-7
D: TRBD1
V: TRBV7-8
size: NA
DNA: TGTGCCAGCAGCTTGAACCCCGGGACAGGGTCCTACGAGCAGTACTTC
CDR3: CASSLNPGTGSYEQYF

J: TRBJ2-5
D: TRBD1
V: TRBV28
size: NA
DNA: TGTGCCAGCACACAAGGGGGCGTTGAGACCCAGTACTTC
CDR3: CASTQGGVETQYF

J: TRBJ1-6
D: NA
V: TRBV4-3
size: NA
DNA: TGCGCCAGCAGCCAAGATTCTAATAATTCACCCCTCCACTTT
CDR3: CASSQDSNNSPLHF

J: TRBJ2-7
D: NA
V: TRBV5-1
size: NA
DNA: TGCGCCAGCAGCTTGGGAGGGGCGTCCGAGCAGTACTTC
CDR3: CASSLGGASEQYF

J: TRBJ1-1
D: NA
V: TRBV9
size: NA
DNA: TGTGCCAGCAGCGTAGCGGACGTGGACACTGAAGCTTTCTTT
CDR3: CASSVADVDTEAFF